A selection of T cell receptor beta chains follows, all from one sample in a study of blood T cell repertoires in COVID-19. Sequencing used immunoSEQ multiplex PCR; TCRdb keeps in-frame clones, though not all of them. The data show more than 90,000 clones, roughly 84% seen once. Sequencing was done on a sample of peripheral blood. The receptors here all came from a man in his forties with acute or convalescent COVID-19. CDR3s include the opening cysteine and the closing phenylalanine or tryptophan.

TRBJ1-3	16	TRBV28	CASSLGGSNSGNTIYF
TRBJ2-3	12	TRBV5-1	CASSSGADTQYF
TRBJ1-2	15	TRBV4-3	CASSQGAGRGLGYTF
TRBJ2-7	15	TRBV5-4	CASTEGTSGSREQYF
TRBJ2-6	18	TRBV9	CASSVDPRPLSGANVLTF
TRBJ2-5	16	TRBV6-6	CASRRGQGLGQETQYF
TRBJ2-4	17	TRBV5-8	CASSALAGGIAKNIQYF
TRBJ1-6	14	TRBV15	CATSREGGNSPLHF
TRBJ1-2	14	TRBV11-2	CASSETSGDYGYTF
TRBJ2-7	13	TRBV11-2	CASSPRTSGEQYF
TRBJ1-3	15	TRBV7-2	CASSFQGALGNTIYF